This TCR beta chain was recovered during a study of cytomegalovirus exposure and HLA in healthy donors listed by TCRdb under 2017. In the study overall: According to an earlier analysis of a few hundred of the donors, 150 million to 200 million T cells yielded 120 million or so unique TCR beta sequences and approximately 280 Gb of sequence data. An early release that covered roughly 600 HLA-typed donors contained approximately 290 gigabases of sequencing data and about 84 million unique TCR sequences. Of the 300 to 450 genotyped donors, 70% to 90% were placed in the genetic ancestry cluster associated with self-reported Caucasian donors. The study was designed to test whether signatures of past pathogen exposure could be identified by cataloging public T cell receptors. Using immunosequencing, the study profiled T cell repertoires from about 620 subjects and related those repertoires to cytomegalovirus serostatus. Along with the roughly 700-subject first cohort, a separate validation cohort of roughly 110 different subjects was used. The study combined high-throughput TCR immunosequencing, statistical association of individual TCRs with disease status, and machine learning to predict cytomegalovirus infection status. To study patterns of TCR occurrence, a later analysis re-analyzed previously published TCR beta repertoires from 666 donors and added high-resolution HLA genotyping. Rather than drawing on any new phenotypic data, the later analysis identified candidate immune exposures from TCR beta sequences and the way those sequences occurred across donors. In an earlier analysis of more than 550 of the donors, high-throughput TCR beta sequencing was used to judge whether each TCR beta V gene segment behaved as functional or pseudogenic. Alongside the repertoire data, information on donor age, sex, ethnicity and CMV serostatus was compiled. A later genetic analysis used genome-wide SNP genotypes for about three fifths of the 666 donors, treating that subset as a discovery cohort. All discovery cohort repertoires had been generated on a single sequencing platform. HLA typing covered class I and class II loci at four-digit resolution. The number of typed donors differed by locus: about 620-630 for A, B, C, DRB1 and DQB1; 522 for DQA1; over 600 for DPA1; and roughly 490 for DPB1. Four or five DR-DQ haplotypes were treated as single units for association and clustering because of strong linkage in the cohort. On average, roughly 240,000 unique TCR beta nucleotide sequences were sequenced per donor among 398 genotyped donors of the cohort, with roughly 18% of those sequences being non-productive. General study outcomes and caveats: In a later analysis, the rate of TCR association differed among HLA loci, with DRB1 alleles having the most associated TCRs and HLA-C alleles having the fewest. In a later analysis, most CMV-associated TCR beta chains were found to appear HLA-restricted, with HLA associations seemingly driven largely by CMV exposure. Sequencing depth was assumed to be roughly uniform across donors in the presence/absence analyses, though that assumption may not hold. A cluster of highly shared sequence variants was judged likely to be a technical artifact of the sequencing pipeline. Several of the top co-occurrence clusters appeared to be linked to parvovirus B19, influenza, CMV and Epstein-Barr virus, according to a later analysis. A later analysis found that HLA-associated TCR beta chains were more clonally expanded and had lower generation probabilities than equally common non-associated chains. A later genetic analysis associated a missense DCLRE1C variant with V-gene and J-gene trimming of TCR beta chains, and an independent cohort replicated the association. Linkage disequilibrium might explain the correlated functional status among segregating V segments, but an unknown experimental factor could not be excluded. A total of 164 TCR beta chains were listed by the study as associated with cytomegalovirus. The classifier was reported to diagnose cytomegalovirus status with high specificity and sensitivity in both the original cohort and the validation cohort. At a false discovery rate of 0.05, a later analysis linked 15,000 to 20,000 TCR beta sequences to specific HLA alleles. A further reported finding was that TCR beta sequences accurately predicted the HLA-A and HLA-B alleles for most subjects in the first cohort. In a later genetic analysis, fewer N-insertions in productive TCRs were reported among donors in an Asian-associated ancestry cluster than the approximately 710-donor mean. In vitro tests confirmed that a few of the cytomegalovirus-associated TCR beta chains recognize cytomegalovirus antigens. Only TCR beta chains were sequenced in this cohort, and the absence of alpha or paired-chain data limited detectable features. Most TCR sequences were seen in very few donors, while some public TCRs were found in many individuals. Because HLA typing was unavailable for some donors at each locus, only the typed subset was used in association tests. Immune exposure information for the cohort was limited to CMV serostatus. The 87-base-pair reads could not distinguish some IMGT-functional V segments, including TRBV6-2 and TRBV6-3, so those segments were excluded. Some 15 rarely observed V segments, including chromosome 9 orphons, were excluded from the earlier analysis of approximately 600 of the donors because counts were too low. An earlier analysis of approximately 530 of the donors showed that most TCR beta V segments appeared in productive rearrangements either about 87% or about 30% of the time, which broadly matched IMGT annotations. It was suggested by the authors that the approach could potentially be generalized to other disease states and immunological phenotypes. When HLA alleles, especially DR and DQ, strongly co-occurred, TCR associations were difficult to assign to individual alleles.

The cohort was made up of several hundred healthy bone marrow donors. At the time of sampling, all cohort members were nominally healthy, though unrecorded immune exposures were likely present. The donor was CMV seronegative and was included in the group of about 350 seronegative cohort members. A peripheral blood sample was provided by each donor, and peripheral blood mononuclear cells were used for TCR beta sequencing. Genomic DNA was extracted from the blood cell samples with the Qiagen DNeasy Blood Extraction Kit. A word on this clone: The antigen it binds to is not known. Base-call qualities are not available, and no considerably larger clone is one nucleotide away.

The CDR3 covers 14 residues, taking in both the cysteine and the phenylalanine. The only DNA kept is the CDR3, 42 bases in frame from the first base. CDR1 SGHTA and CDR2 FQGTGA were looked up in the germline V gene. V is cut back by 5 bases and J by 3 bases, with 2 bases in the junction unmatched. The library relied on the immunoSEQ multiplex PCR assay. For the multiplex PCR, a mixture combining 60 forward primers for TCR Vbeta segments and 13 reverse primers for TCR Jbeta segments was used. The CDR3 region of rearranged TCR beta genes was amplified from genomic DNA by a multiplex PCR assay. Amplified TCR beta libraries were sequenced as 87-base-pair reads on the Illumina HiSeq System. The published analysis was carried out like this. Across the roughly 670 repertoires, a later analysis counted some 80 million unique TCR beta chains, roughly 11 million of which were shared by at least two donors. To remove PCR and sequencing errors, raw reads were error-corrected and collapsed into unique sequences using a nearest-neighbor algorithm that merged closely related sequences. Alignment of CDR3 sequences to IMGT reference sequences was used to assign V, D and J gene segments. For a sequence to be retained, a match of at least six nucleotides was required to both a V gene segment and a J gene segment. A rearrangement counted as productive if the CDR3 had no stop codons and remained in frame with V and J, and every other rearrangement counted as non-productive. CDR3 was defined by IMGT convention, running from the second conserved V-encoded cysteine to the conserved J-encoded phenylalanine. Sequences without an unambiguous match to a single V gene segment were excluded from the earlier analysis of a few hundred of the donors. An earlier analysis of approximately 590 of the donors classified V segments as functional when productive rearrangements were above 56.7% and as segregating when the standard deviation between donors was above 5%. To diagnose cytomegalovirus status from the catalog of TCR beta chain sequences, a statistical classification framework was built. V and J gene assignment, in a later analysis, came from comparing TCR nucleotide sequences with IMGT/GENE-DB human TR gene sequences. In a later analysis, CDR3 sequences and most-parsimonious VDJ recombination scenarios were assigned using the TCRdist pipeline. In a later analysis, every TCR beta chain was defined by the combination of its CDR3 amino acid sequence and its V-gene family, and reads without a unique V-gene family were dropped. In a later analysis, 450 to 600 highly shared, low-generation-probability nucleotide sequences were removed to address suspected cross-contamination and a sequencing artifact. In a later analysis, a clonal expansion index was calculated for each public chain from normalized within-repertoire ranks of inferred template counts. In a later analysis, generation probabilities were computed using a VDJ recombination model fitted to out-of-frame rearrangements, and the results were checked against IGoR. In a later analysis, TCR-TCR, TCR-HLA and TCR-CMV co-occurrence was scored with hypergeometric tests, and a repertoire-size bias correction was applied to TCR pairs. To estimate false discovery rates, a later analysis permuted the HLA or CMV assignments 20 times. In a later analysis, co-occurring TCRs were grouped using DBSCAN, with TCRdist sequence similarity added in when clustering inside HLA-allele-positive subsets. Repertoires with fewer than 30,000 or more than 120,000 public chains were left out of co-occurrence clustering, as were about 5 repertoires with anomalous nucleotide sharing. As stored in TCRdb, this immuneACCESS dataset retains in-frame rearrangements with V and J assigned. A fraction of the clones does not appear; measured against another copy, unresolved V genes explain less than half of the discrepancy, and the remainder lacks a known reason. D and trimming come from the DNA, and the V and J calls and clone size come from that table. This sample is represented by about 98,000 clones; around two thirds of them were singletons. Approximately 1.8% of the sample is taken by the ten largest.

Recombination joined TRBV7-3 with TRBJ2-2; TRBD2 fits 8 bases in the junction. The source material was PBMCs. The TCR sequence derives from a male donor in good health and CMV-seronegative. This receptor carries the CDR3 CASSRGGDTGELFF. Here is the DNA: TGTGCCAGCAGCCGGGGGGGAGACACCGGGGAGCTGTTTTTT. The reference TRBV7-3 and TRBJ2-2 proteins fill in what lies around the CDR3, so the full variable domain reads GAGVSQTPSNKVTEKGKYVELRCDPISGHTALYWYRQSLGQGPEFLIYFQGTGAADDSGLPNDRFFAVRPEGSVSTLKIQRTERGDSAVYLCASSRGGDTGELFFGEGSRLTVL.